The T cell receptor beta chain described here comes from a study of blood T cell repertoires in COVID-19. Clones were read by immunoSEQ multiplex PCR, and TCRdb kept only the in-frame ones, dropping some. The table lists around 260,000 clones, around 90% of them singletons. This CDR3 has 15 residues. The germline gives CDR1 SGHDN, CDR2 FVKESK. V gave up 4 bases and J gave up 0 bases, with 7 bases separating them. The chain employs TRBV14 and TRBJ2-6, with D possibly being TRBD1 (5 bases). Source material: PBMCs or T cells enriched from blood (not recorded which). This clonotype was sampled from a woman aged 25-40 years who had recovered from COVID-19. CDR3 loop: CASSRQFSGANVLTF. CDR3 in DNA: TGTGCCAGCAGCCGACAGTTCTCTGGGGCCAACGTCCTGACTTTC.